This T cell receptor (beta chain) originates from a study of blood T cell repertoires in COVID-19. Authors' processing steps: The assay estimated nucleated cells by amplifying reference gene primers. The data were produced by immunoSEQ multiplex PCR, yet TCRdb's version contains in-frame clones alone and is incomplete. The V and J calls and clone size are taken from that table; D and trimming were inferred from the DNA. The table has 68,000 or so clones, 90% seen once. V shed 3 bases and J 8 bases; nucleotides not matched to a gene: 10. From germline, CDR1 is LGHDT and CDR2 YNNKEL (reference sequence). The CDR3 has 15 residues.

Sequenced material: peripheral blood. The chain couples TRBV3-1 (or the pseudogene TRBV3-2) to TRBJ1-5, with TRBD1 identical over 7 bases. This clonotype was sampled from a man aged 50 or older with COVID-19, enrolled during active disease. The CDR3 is CASSQTTGELEPQHF. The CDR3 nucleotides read TGTGCCAGCAGCCAGACCACAGGGGAACTCGAGCCCCAGCATTTT.